The 25 T cell receptor beta chains below come from one sample, sequenced in a study of beta chain features in type 1 diabetes. General study findings and limits: When Type 1 diabetes patients were examined, their TCRB CDR3s proved moderately but significantly shorter in all four CD4+ subsets.

The antigens these receptors bind are not known. Reverse transcription of all isolated RNA meant that expressed TCRB transcripts were sequenced. Using immunoSEQ multiplex PCR, the repertoire was profiled, and TCRdb retains in-frame clones only, with some absent. Among roughly 260,000 clones listed, approximately 11% were seen once. The sequenced sample consisted of naive CD4+ T cells from blood. The receptors originated from a man between 25 and 39 years old with type 1 diabetes.

The chain has TRBV9 and TRBJ1-1; the D gene is possibly TRBD1 (5 bases). Per germline, CDR1 SGDLS and CDR2 YYNGEE. This CDR3 spans 14 amino acids. V shed 4 bases and J shed 1 base, with 11 bases lying between them. The DNA for the CDR3 is TGTGCCAGCAGCCCCCAGGGTGGGAACACTGAAGCTTTCTTT. Its protein product is CASSPQGGNTEAFF.

The sample holds a few counts of this clone. The chain is built from TRBV9 and TRBJ1-3; D uncertain. Germline lookup yields CDR1 SGDLS and CDR2 YYNGEE. V was clipped by 0 bases and J by 6 bases, with 13 bases between them. This CDR3 spans 15 amino acids. In DNA form, the CDR3 reads TGTGCCAGCAGCGTAGCGGATGCGTGGGCAAACACCATATATTTT. It codes for CASSVADAWANTIYF. The full variable domain, its missing parts supplied by reference TRBV9 and TRBJ1-3, is DSGVTQTPKHLITATGQRVTLRCSPRSGDLSVYWYQQSLDQGLQFLIQYYNGEERAKGNILERFSAQQFPDLHSELNLSSLELGDSALYFCASSVADAWANTIYFGEGSWLTVV.

A few counts support this clone. The chain links TRBV25-1 to TRBJ2-3; D not certain. This CDR3 has 11 residues. Germline CDR1 reads MGHDK; CDR2 reads SYGVNS. V was shortened by 5 bases and J by 6 bases, with 6 bases between the two germline ends. The CDR3 sequence is CASSTTDTQYF. Here the CDR3 DNA reads TGTGCCAGCAGTACAACCGATACGCAGTATTTT.

This clone was seen a handful of times. The chain combines TRBV5-6 with TRBJ2-7; no reliable D call. Trimming left V 0 bases short and J 2 bases short, with 6 bases between. The CDR3 runs to 13 residues. Germline lookup yields CDR1 SGHDT and CDR2 YYEEEE. CDR3 sequence: CASSLAGTYEQYF. The CDR3 DNA is TGTGCCAGCAGCTTGGCAGGCACCTACGAGCAGTACTTC.

The chain recombines TRBV5-4 with TRBJ2-5; maybe TRBD1 (5 bases). Germline loops: CDR1 SGHNT, CDR2 YYREEE (reference sequence). There are 15 residues in the CDR3. V shed 4 bases and J shed 5 bases, with 18 bases lying between them. This CDR3 is CASSTGQGLGETQYF. The CDR3 coding sequence is TGTGCCAGCAGCACCGGTCAGGGCCTGGGGGAGACCCAGTACTTC.

The chain is built from TRBV9 and TRBJ2-7; D unresolved. Germline V CDR1 and CDR2: SGDLS, YYNGEE. The CDR3 spans 15 residues. V shed 1 base and J shed 6 bases, with 17 bases lying between them. The CDR3 nucleotides read TGTGCCAGCAGCGTAAATGTAGACTCAGTCCTCGAGCAGTACTTC. It codes for CASSVNVDSVLEQYF.

V and J are TRBV15 and TRBJ2-1; TRBD2 aligns across 8 bases. The germline V gene encodes CDR1 LNHNV and CDR2 YYDKDF (reference sequence). J was trimmed by 2 bases and V by 0 bases; bases with no gene match: 3. The CDR3 spans 16 residues. As DNA, the CDR3 is TGTGCCACCAGCAGAGATCGGGGGGGGGCCTACAATGAGCAGTTCTTC. It yields the protein CATSRDRGGAYNEQFF.

The V and J genes are TRBV7-3 and TRBJ2-1, with 8 bases fitting TRBD1. The CDR3 consists of 17 residues. Germline V CDR1 and CDR2: SGHTA, FQGTGA. J was trimmed by 0 bases and V by 4 bases; bases with no gene match: 8. The DNA of the CDR3 is TGTGCCAGCAGCTCATCAAATACAGGGGGCTCCTACAATGAGCAGTTCTTC. Translated, it gives CASSSSNTGGSYNEQFF.

This chain links TRBV6-5 with TRBJ1-2, with D possibly matching TRBD1 (6 bases). Germline V gene lookup returns CDR1 MNHEY and CDR2 SVGAGI. Trimming removed 4 bases from V and 4 bases from J, with 13 bases in between. This CDR3 has 14 residues. The CDR3 nucleotides read TGTGCCAGCAGTTCTTGGGACAAAGGCTATGGCTACACCTTC. This gives the protein CASSSWDKGYGYTF.

The chain couples TRBV28 to TRBJ1-2; no firm D call. Trimming took 3 bases from V and 8 from J, leaving 13 bases between them. CDR3 length: 13 residues. Germline CDR1 MDHEN, CDR2 SYDVKM. The CDR3 spells CASSFAELRGYTF. CDR3 DNA: TGTGCCAGCAGTTTCGCTGAACTTCGGGGCTACACCTTC.

This clone turned up a few times. The CDR3 loop is CASSRATGSYEAFF. CDR3 nucleotide sequence: TGTGCCAGTAGTAGAGCCACAGGGAGTTATGAAGCTTTCTTT. V and J are TRBV19 and TRBJ1-1; D is possibly TRBD1 (6 bases). This CDR3 is built from 14 residues. Germline V lookup: CDR1 LNHDA, CDR2 SQIVND (reference sequence). V dropped 4 bases and J dropped 7 bases, with 16 bases sitting between them.

This clone was counted a few times. The V gene is TRBV7-9, the J gene TRBJ2-1; 8 positions match TRBD1. CDR1 is SEHNR, CDR2 FQNEAQ, per germline (reference sequence). This CDR3 has 15 amino acids. Germline trimming cut 5 bases from V and 6 bases from J; bases unmatched to any gene: 9. The CDR3 loop is CASSTWTGWVNEQFF. Here the CDR3 DNA reads TGTGCCAGCAGCACCTGGACAGGGTGGGTCAATGAGCAGTTCTTC. Filled out from reference TRBV7-9 and TRBJ2-1, the complete variable domain reads DTGVSQNPRHKITKRGQNVTFRCDPISEHNRLYWYRQTLGQGPEFLTYFQNEAQLEKSRLLSDRFSAERPKGSFSTLEIQRTEQGDSAMYLCASSTWTGWVNEQFFGPGTRLTVL.

Notes on this clone: This sample includes further DNA sequences coding for the same CDR3. The chain employs TRBV28 and TRBJ2-7, with D possibly matching TRBD2 (5 bases). The CDR3 has 14 amino acids. V was pared by 6 bases and J by 0 bases, with 12 bases between. Germline V CDR1 and CDR2: MDHEN, SYDVKM. The CDR3 DNA is TGTGCCAGCAGCCCCGGTGGGAGCTCCTACGAGCAGTACTTC. It codes for CASSPGGSSYEQYF.

This clone was picked up a small number of times. The chain links TRBV19 to TRBJ2-6, with TRBD1 as a possible D gene (6 bases). The CDR3 is made up of 16 amino acids. With 6 bases removed from V and 0 bases from J, the gap between germline ends came to 12 bases. Germline lookup yields CDR1 LNHDA and CDR2 SQIVND (reference sequence). The CDR3 spells CASRGDTASGANVLTF. CDR3 DNA sequence: TGTGCCAGTAGGGGGGACACGGCCTCTGGGGCCAACGTCCTGACTTTC.

This clone appeared a few times. V is TRBV7-2 and J is TRBJ2-7; D is possibly TRBD1 (5 bases). This CDR3 spans 14 amino acids. CDR1 is SGHTA, CDR2 FQGNSA, per germline. The V and J ends lost 5 bases and 4 bases respectively, with 15 bases between them. The CDR3 loop is CASSPAGFIYEQYF. CDR3 bases: TGTGCCAGCAGCCCCGCAGGGTTCATATACGAGCAGTACTTC.

This chain uses TRBV18 with TRBJ1-5, with D maybe TRBD1 (6 bases). The germline CDR1 and CDR2 sequences are KGHSH and LQKENI. CDR3 length equals 13 residues. V was shortened by 5 bases and J by 4 bases, with 9 bases between the two germline ends. Here the CDR3 reads CASSAQGNQPQHF. As DNA, the CDR3 is TGTGCCAGCTCAGCGCAGGGGAATCAGCCCCAGCATTTT.

This clone has more than one count but fewer than ten. V and J are TRBV4-1 and TRBJ1-1, with D unresolved. The CDR3 spans 14 residues. Germline V CDR1 and CDR2: MGHRA, YSYEKL. V lost 0 bases and J 1 base, leaving 6 bases between the germline ends. The CDR3 protein is CASSQDGQNTEAFF. The CDR3 DNA sequence: TGCGCCAGCAGCCAAGATGGGCAGAACACTGAAGCTTTCTTT.

The chain combines TRBV18 with TRBJ2-2, with D possibly matching TRBD2 (5 bases). Germline CDR1 is KGHSH and CDR2 is LQKENI. V shed 3 bases and J shed 5 bases, with 10 bases lying between them. This CDR3 comprises 14 residues. CDR3: CASSPGGQTGELFF. CDR3 DNA: TGTGCCAGCTCACCGGGCGGGCAAACCGGGGAGCTGTTTTTT.

This clone was seen a few times. This chain links TRBV18 with TRBJ1-1; TRBD1 matches 7 bases. Germline-derived CDR1 and CDR2 are KGHSH and LQKENI. J was trimmed by 4 bases and V by 3 bases; bases with no gene match: 8. The CDR3 covers 15 residues. For the CDR3, the DNA is TGTGCCAGCTCACCGGGCAGGGGGATCGTCACTGAAGCTTTCTTT. Protein sequence: CASSPGRGIVTEAFF.

This clone was seen only a few times. The V call is TRBV7-9, the J call TRBJ1-5; D ambiguous. The CDR3 totals 14 residues. Germline loops: CDR1 SEHNR, CDR2 FQNEAQ (reference sequence). Trimming took 5 bases from V and 4 from J, leaving 12 bases between them. CDR3 region: CASSVAGGNQPQHF. DNA of the CDR3: TGTGCCAGCAGCGTGGCCGGCGGGAATCAGCCCCAGCATTTT.

The gene calls are TRBV7-3 and TRBJ2-1, with 7 bases matching TRBD1. J was trimmed by 2 bases and V by 5 bases; bases with no gene match: 9. The CDR3 is 16 amino acids. Germline V lookup: CDR1 SGHTA, CDR2 FQGTGA. Written as DNA, the CDR3 is TGTGCCAGCAGCCCCAACCCACAGGGGCCCTACAATGAGCAGTTCTTC. This codes for CASSPNPQGPYNEQFF.

The chain is built from TRBV4-3 and TRBJ1-3; D is uncertain. This CDR3 is 18 amino acids long. Germline V gene data show CDR1 as LGHNA and CDR2 as YSLEER. Trimming stripped 0 bases from V and 2 bases from J, with 17 bases between. In DNA form, the CDR3 reads TGCGCCAGCAGCCAAGATCCGGCCCCCAGCGGGGCTGGAAACACCATATATTTT. Its translation is CASSQDPAPSGAGNTIYF.

This clone appeared a few times. This chain's CDR3 is CASSLAMGTGDIQYF. In nucleotides, the CDR3 is TGCGCCAGCAGCTTGGCTATGGGGACGGGAGACATTCAGTACTTC. This chain joins TRBV5-1 and TRBJ2-4; tentatively, D is TRBD2 (6 bases). V lost 0 bases, J lost 8 bases, and 15 bases lay in between. The germline gives CDR1 SGHRS, CDR2 YFSETQ. This CDR3 is 15 amino acids long. The whole variable domain, filled in from reference TRBV5-1 and TRBJ2-4, reads KAGVTQTPRYLIKTRGQQVTLSCSPISGHRSVSWYQQTPGQGLQFLFEYFSETQRNKGNFPGRFSGRQFSNSRSEMNVSTLELGDSALYLCASSLAMGTGDIQYFGAGTRLSVL.

This clone showed up just a few times. The chain carries TRBV6-5 and TRBJ2-5, with TRBD2 identical over 9 bases. CDR3 length: 15 residues. The V gene end was trimmed by 2 bases and the J gene end by 5 bases; junction bases not matched to a gene: 6. Germline V CDR1 and CDR2: MNHEY, SVGAGI. As DNA, the CDR3 is TGTGCCAGCAGTTACCTAGCGGGGCGAGGGGAGACCCAGTACTTC. Protein sequence: CASSYLAGRGETQYF.

The chain links TRBV18 to TRBJ1-1; the D is unclear. V lost 3 bases and J lost 5, with 13 bases in between. The CDR3 length is 14 residues. Per the germline V gene, CDR1 is KGHSH and CDR2 is LQKENI. CDR3 in DNA: TGTGCCAGCTCACCGTCGGAGCCGGGGACTGAAGCTTTCTTT. This sequence encodes CASSPSEPGTEAFF.